This T cell receptor beta chain was recovered during a study of T cells in Graves' hyperthyroidism and ophthalmopathy. Looked up from germline, CDR1 is SNHLY and CDR2 is FYNNEI. The CDR3 has 13 residues. V dropped 5 bases and J dropped 8; count of bases not matched to a gene: 5. TCR beta CDR3 regions were amplified from RNA transcripts. TCR CDR3 underwent first-round RT-PCR with the HTBI primer set. MiXCR, applied by TCRdb to the multiplex PCR reads, yields one record per CDR3 protein. This table holds 95,000 to 100,000 distinct CDR3 sequences, around 50% found once. It was considered stable Graves' hyperthyroidism when ophthalmopathy did not progress within 18 months. Around 9.9 ml of fresh peripheral blood supplied the PBMCs. This clonotype has only one observation.

The chain joins TRBV2 to TRBJ1-4; 7 nucleotides line up with TRBD1. Input material: blood. This TCR was recovered from a woman aged 40 to 50 with Graves' hyperthyroidism. The CDR3 protein is CASSSDRVEKLFF. The CDR3 region has the DNA TGTGCCAGCAGTAGCGACAGGGTGGAAAAACTGTTTTTT.